This entry lists 26 T cell receptor beta chains sequenced from one sample in a study of T cell responses to AZD1222 COVID-19 vaccine. TCRdb's copy holds only in-frame clones and misses some; the assay was immunoSEQ multiplex PCR. The sample includes 250,000 to 300,000 clones, around 93% of them seen just once. Material: peripheral blood, obtained 28 days after the second AZD1222 dose. The receptors shown here come from an adult who received the AZD1222 COVID-19 vaccine.

This clone showed up just a few times. J is TRBJ1-6 and V is TRBV7-2; D is possibly TRBD1 (5 bases). The CDR3 consists of 17 residues. Germline V gene lookup returns CDR1 SGHTA and CDR2 FQGNSA. Trimming pared 3 bases from V and 6 bases from J, leaving 18 bases between. CDR3 bases: TGTGCCAGCAGCTTGCAACCGGGACCCGAGGGTAATTCACCCCTCCACTTT. Protein product: CASSLQPGPEGNSPLHF.

The rearrangement uses TRBV15 and TRBJ1-2; a weak D match, TRBD1 (5 bases). Germline values: CDR1 LNHNV, CDR2 YYDKDF (reference sequence). This CDR3 has 15 amino acids. V lost 0 bases and J 8 bases, leaving 16 bases between the germline ends. As DNA, the CDR3 is TGTGCCACCAGCAGAGACAGGGAAATGTCAGGGGGCTACACCTTC. Its translation: CATSRDREMSGGYTF. Full variable domain (rest looked up from reference TRBV15 and TRBJ1-2): DAMVIQNPRYQVTQFGKPVTLSCSQTLNHNVMYWYQQKSSQAPKLLFHYYDKDFNNEADTPDNFQSRRPNTSFCFLDIRSPGLGDTAMYLCATSRDREMSGGYTFGSGTRLTVV.

This rearrangement joins TRBV7-9 to TRBJ1-1, with a tentative D call TRBD1 (5 bases). The germline gives CDR1 SEHNR, CDR2 FQNEAQ (reference sequence). The CDR3 is made up of 13 amino acids. Trimming took off 6 bases at V and 0 bases at J, with 8 bases between the two ends. The CDR3 DNA is TGTGCCAGCAGGGGACCGCTGAACACTGAAGCTTTCTTT. Protein: CASRGPLNTEAFF. Drawing the rest from reference TRBV7-9 and TRBJ1-1, the complete variable domain is DTGVSQNPRHKITKRGQNVTFRCDPISEHNRLYWYRQTLGQGPEFLTYFQNEAQLEKSRLLSDRFSAERPKGSFSTLEIQRTEQGDSAMYLCASRGPLNTEAFFGQGTRLTVV.

CDR3 residues: CASSYSFYEQYF. CDR3 DNA: TGTGCCAGCAGTTATAGCTTTTACGAGCAGTACTTC. The chain has TRBV6-5 and TRBJ2-7; no clear D gene. The germline CDR1 and CDR2 sequences are MNHEY and SVGAGI. Trimming took 3 bases from V and 4 from J, leaving 7 bases between them. The CDR3 is 12 residues long.

This clone occurred a few times. The chain has TRBV5-1 and TRBJ1-1; 9 bases are shared with TRBD1. This CDR3 region has 15 residues. Looked up from germline, CDR1 is SGHRS and CDR2 is YFSETQ. The V gene end was trimmed by 3 bases and the J gene end by 5 bases; junction bases not matched to a gene: 8. CDR3 in amino acids: CASSSDGQGYTEAFF. CDR3 nucleotides: TGCGCCAGCAGCTCTGACGGACAGGGGTATACTGAAGCTTTCTTT.

The rearrangement links TRBV7-3 to TRBJ2-7; D is ambiguous. The CDR3 has 16 amino acids. Germline CDR1 reads SGHTA; CDR2 reads FQGTGA. V dropped 4 bases and J dropped 0 bases, with 16 bases sitting between them. CDR3 sequence reads: CASSSFLAESSYEQYF. For the CDR3, the DNA is TGTGCCAGCAGCTCCTTCCTTGCAGAGTCCTCCTACGAGCAGTACTTC. Full variable domain (missing parts from reference TRBV7-3 and TRBJ2-7): GAGVSQTPSNKVTEKGKYVELRCDPISGHTALYWYRQSLGQGPEFLIYFQGTGAADDSGLPNDRFFAVRPEGSVSTLKIQRTERGDSAVYLCASSSFLAESSYEQYFGPGTRLTVT.

The chain joins TRBV18 to TRBJ1-1, with D uncertain. CDR3 size: 12 residues. Germline CDR1 is KGHSH and CDR2 is LQKENI. V was clipped by 4 bases and J by 1 base, with 4 bases between them. CDR3 in amino acids: CASSLTNTEAFF. The CDR3 nucleotides read TGTGCCAGCTCACTGACGAACACTGAAGCTTTCTTT. The full variable domain, with the rest looked up from reference TRBV18 and TRBJ1-1, is NAGVMQNPRHLVRRRGQEARLRCSPMKGHSHVYWYRQLPEEGLKFMVYLQKENIIDESGMPKERFSAEFPKEGPSILRIQQVVRGDSAAYFCASSLTNTEAFFGQGTRLTVV.

This chain uses TRBV7-3 with TRBJ2-2; weak D call: TRBD1 (6 bases). Trimming left V 5 bases short and J 6 bases short, with 10 bases between. Germline CDR1 reads SGHTA; CDR2 reads FQGTGA. This CDR3 has 13 amino acids. The CDR3: CASSETGPGELFF. The CDR3 DNA reads as TGTGCCAGCAGCGAAACAGGGCCCGGGGAGCTGTTTTTT. Based on the CDR3 plus reference TRBV7-3 and TRBJ2-2, the full variable domain is GAGVSQTPSNKVTEKGKYVELRCDPISGHTALYWYRQSLGQGPEFLIYFQGTGAADDSGLPNDRFFAVRPEGSVSTLKIQRTERGDSAVYLCASSETGPGELFFGEGSRLTVL.

This sequence joins TRBV19 and TRBJ1-5; 8 nucleotides line up with TRBD1. This CDR3 is built from 17 residues. Germline CDR1 LNHDA, CDR2 SQIVND (reference sequence). The ends lost 5 bases at V and 6 bases at J; junction bases unmatched: 15. The CDR3: CASSGRLHGQGGQPQHF. The CDR3 coding sequence is TGTGCCAGTAGTGGTCGTTTACACGGACAGGGCGGTCAGCCCCAGCATTTT.

This clone was detected only a few times. The V and J genes are TRBV2 and TRBJ1-1; 9 bases agree with TRBD1. Germline V lookup: CDR1 SNHLY, CDR2 FYNNEI. The CDR3 has 15 amino acids. V gave up 4 bases and J gave up 4 bases; unmatched junction bases: 7. CDR3 protein: CASSASDRGATEAFF. The CDR3 nucleotides read TGTGCCAGCAGTGCCTCCGACAGGGGGGCCACTGAAGCTTTCTTT.

The chain links TRBV21-1 to TRBJ1-3. TRBV21-1 is assigned pseudogene status. CDR3 size: 16 residues. The CDR3 sequence is CASSSPRRFSGNTIYF. The DNA of the CDR3 is TGTGCCAGCAGCTCGCCCCGACGGTTCTCTGGAAACACCATATATTTT.

V gene TRBV6-5 combines with J gene TRBJ1-4, with a possible D match to TRBD1 (6 bases). The CDR3 spans 14 residues. Germline V lookup: CDR1 MNHEY, CDR2 SVGAGI. V was clipped by 8 bases and J by 2 bases, with 12 bases between them. CDR3 protein: CASGGQATNEKLFF. The CDR3 DNA reads as TGTGCCAGCGGGGGGCAAGCTACTAATGAAAAACTGTTTTTT.

The V call is TRBV9, the J call TRBJ1-3; no clear D. Germline lookup yields CDR1 SGDLS and CDR2 YYNGEE. The CDR3 sequence is 15 residues long. V lost 0 bases, J lost 2 bases, and 9 bases lay in between. Written as DNA, the CDR3 is TGTGCCAGCAGCGTAGCTTACCAGACTGGAAACACCATATATTTT. Translating it yields CASSVAYQTGNTIYF. The full variable domain, its missing parts supplied by reference TRBV9 and TRBJ1-3, is DSGVTQTPKHLITATGQRVTLRCSPRSGDLSVYWYQQSLDQGLQFLIQYYNGEERAKGNILERFSAQQFPDLHSELNLSSLELGDSALYFCASSVAYQTGNTIYFGEGSWLTVV.

This rearrangement joins TRBV27 to TRBJ2-2; D is perhaps TRBD2 (6 bases). Germline loops: CDR1 MNHEY, CDR2 SMNVEV (reference sequence). The length of the CDR3 is 14 residues. Deletions cut 7 bases from V and 6 bases from J, with 15 bases between. The chain's CDR3 is CASKVGSGPGELFF. The CDR3, as DNA: TGTGCCAGCAAAGTAGGGAGCGGGCCCGGGGAGCTGTTTTTT.

This rearrangement joins TRBV28 to TRBJ1-2; TRBD1 matches at 7 bases. Germline trimming cut 5 bases from V and 7 bases from J; bases unmatched to any gene: 16. Per germline, CDR1 MDHEN and CDR2 SYDVKM. The CDR3 is made up of 16 amino acids. CDR3 amino acids: CASSLSGTEDLGGYTF. CDR3 coding DNA: TGTGCCAGCAGTCTATCGGGGACAGAGGATTTAGGTGGCTACACCTTC.

The J gene is TRBJ2-7, the V gene TRBV6-5; no reliable D call. Looked up from germline, CDR1 is MNHEY and CDR2 is SVGAGI. CDR3 size: 11 residues. Trimming pared 4 bases from V and 6 bases from J, leaving 7 bases between. The chain's CDR3 is CASSFGVEQYF. The CDR3 DNA is TGTGCCAGCAGTTTTGGGGTCGAGCAGTACTTC.

The chain employs TRBV23-1 and TRBJ2-7; 9 bases match TRBD1. TRBV23-1 is marked as an open reading frame, function uncertain. The CDR3 consists of 18 residues. V dropped 0 bases and J dropped 4; count of bases not matched to a gene: 13. The CDR3 here is CASSQSGTPGQGGYEQYF. In DNA, the CDR3 is TGCGCCAGCAGTCAATCGGGAACTCCGGGACAGGGTGGTTACGAGCAGTACTTC.

The chain carries TRBV5-1 and TRBJ1-6; TRBD1 matches 12 bases. This CDR3 is built from 15 residues. The germline V gene has CDR1 SGHRS and CDR2 YFSETQ. The trim removed 4 bases at V and 9 bases at J, leaving 5 bases unmatched. The CDR3 sequence is CASSTGQGAASPLHF. The CDR3 DNA reads TGCGCCAGCAGCACGGGACAGGGGGCGGCTTCACCCCTCCACTTT.

This chain connects TRBV7-3 to TRBJ2-7; unclear D gene. Trimming removed 1 base at V and 6 bases at J, with 4 bases between. CDR1 is SGHTA and CDR2 is FQGTGA in the germline V gene. The CDR3 runs 11 residues. Here the CDR3 DNA reads TGTGCCAGCAGCTTAAAGGTCGAGCAGTACTTC. Translation gives CASSLKVEQYF.

This chain links TRBV3-1 (or the pseudogene TRBV3-2) with TRBJ1-4, with 12 bases fitting TRBD1. Trimming took 4 bases from V and 3 from J; bases not matched to a gene: 6. In germline, CDR1 is LGHDT, CDR2 YNNKEL (reference sequence). The CDR3 runs to 17 residues. The CDR3 sequence: CASSPRDRGRANEKLFF. In nucleotides, the CDR3 is TGTGCCAGCAGCCCCCGGGACAGGGGGCGGGCTAATGAAAAACTGTTTTTT.

V is TRBV11-1 and J is TRBJ2-2; 10 nucleotides agree with TRBD1. V gave up 1 base and J gave up 6 bases; unmatched junction bases: 5. Germline V gene sequence: CDR1 SGHAT, CDR2 FQDESV (reference sequence). The CDR3 is 16 amino acids. Here the CDR3 reads CASSLGQGAIAGELFF. CDR3 coding DNA: TGTGCCAGCAGCTTAGGACAGGGGGCGATCGCCGGGGAGCTGTTTTTT.

In this sample, this clone turned up a few times. V is TRBV5-1 and J is TRBJ2-1; TRBD2 agrees at 13 bases. The J segment lost 6 bases and the V segment lost 7 bases, leaving 7 bases of the junction unmatched. CDR1 SGHRS and CDR2 YFSETQ come from the germline V gene. The CDR3 spans 15 residues. The chain's CDR3 is CASGQLAGGVNEQFF. In nucleotides, the CDR3 is TGCGCCAGCGGCCAACTAGCGGGAGGGGTCAATGAGCAGTTCTTC.

The V call is TRBV5-5, the J call TRBJ1-4, with 7 bases that match TRBD1. V dropped 0 bases and J dropped 7; count of bases not matched to a gene: 9. The CDR3 extends over 16 amino acids. CDR1 SGHKS and CDR2 YYEKEE come from the germline V gene (reference sequence). This CDR3 is CASSLGRAGGFEKLFF. Written as DNA, the CDR3 is TGTGCCAGCAGCTTGGGAAGGGCAGGGGGTTTTGAAAAACTGTTTTTT.

This chain uses TRBV24-1 with TRBJ1-4; D is uncertain. CDR1 KGHDR and CDR2 SFDVKD come from the germline V gene. CDR3 length equals 13 residues. Trimming left V 5 bases short and J 6 bases short, with 9 bases between. CDR3 coding DNA: TGTGCCACCAGTGGACTCAGTGATGAAAAACTGTTTTTT. It yields the protein CATSGLSDEKLFF.

The J gene is TRBJ2-2, the V gene TRBV5-1, with D perhaps matching TRBD1 or TRBD2 (5 bases each). Trimming left V 4 bases short and J 2 bases short, with 12 bases between. Germline-derived CDR1 and CDR2 are SGHRS and YFSETQ. This CDR3 contains 15 residues. The CDR3 DNA reads as TGCGCCAGCAGCGGGACGGCCCTTAACACCGGGGAGCTGTTTTTT. Protein sequence: CASSGTALNTGELFF.

V usage is TRBV7-9 and J usage is TRBJ1-5, with D uncertain. Germline V gene data show CDR1 as SEHNR and CDR2 as FQNEAQ (reference sequence). The CDR3 extends over 15 amino acids. Deletions cut 3 bases from V and 0 bases from J, with 9 bases between. The CDR3 DNA reads TGTGCCAGCAGCTTTGACGGGAATAGCAATCAGCCCCAGCATTTT. Translating gives CASSFDGNSNQPQHF.